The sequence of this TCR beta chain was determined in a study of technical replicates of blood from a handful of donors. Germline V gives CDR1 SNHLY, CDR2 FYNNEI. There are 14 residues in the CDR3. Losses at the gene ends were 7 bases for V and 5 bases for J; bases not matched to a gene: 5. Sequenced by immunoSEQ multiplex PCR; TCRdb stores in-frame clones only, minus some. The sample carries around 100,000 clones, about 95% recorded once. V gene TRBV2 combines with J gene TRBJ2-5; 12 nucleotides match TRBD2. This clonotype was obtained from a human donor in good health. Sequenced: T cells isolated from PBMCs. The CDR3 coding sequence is TGTGCCAGCACTCTAGCGGGAGGGCCTGAGACCCAGTACTTC. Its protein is CASTLAGGPETQYF. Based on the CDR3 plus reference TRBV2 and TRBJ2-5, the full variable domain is EPEVTQTPSHQVTQMGQEVILRCVPISNHLYFYWYRQILGQKVEFLVSFYNNEISEKSEIFDDQFSVERPDGSNFTLKIRSTKLEDSAMYFCASTLAGGPETQYFGPGTRLLVL.